The 29 T cell receptor beta chains below all came from one sample that was sequenced in a study of siplizumab effects on memory and regulatory T cells. Clones were sequenced by immunoSEQ multiplex PCR, and TCRdb holds only the in-frame ones, with some missing. The sample has approximately 120,000 clones; just over 90% are singletons. The source material was non-Treg CD4+ T cells sorted from blood. The receptors shown here come from a human donor in good health.

The chain combines TRBV7-2 with TRBJ2-2, with 9 bases lining up with TRBD2. The V and J ends lost 5 bases and 2 bases, in that order; junction bases with no gene match: 12. The CDR3 is 18 residues long. The germline gives CDR1 SGHTA, CDR2 FQGNSA. The CDR3 DNA reads as TGTGCCAGCAGCGGGGGACTCGCGGGGGGGCGTAACACCGGGGAGCTGTTTTTT. Its translation is CASSGGLAGGRNTGELFF. The variable domain in full, with the rest retrieved from reference TRBV7-2 and TRBJ2-2, is GAGVSQSPSNKVTEKGKDVELRCDPISGHTALYWYRQSLGQGLEFLIYFQGNSAPDKSGLPSDRFSAERTGGSVSTLTIQRTQQEDSAVYLCASSGGLAGGRNTGELFFGEGSRLTVL.

The genes are TRBV10-3 and TRBJ2-7; D gene unclear. Trimming cost V 0 bases and J 3 bases, with 6 bases left between them. The CDR3 length is 13 residues. Germline V gene sequence: CDR1 ENHRY, CDR2 SYGVKD. The CDR3 region has the DNA TGTGCCATCAGTGAGTCGGTGATCTACGAGCAGTACTTC. Translation: CAISESVIYEQYF.

The chain has TRBV29-1 and TRBJ1-5; D ambiguous. The CDR3 runs 15 residues. Deletions cut 4 bases from V and 2 bases from J, with 15 bases between. Germline V gene sequence: CDR1 SQVTM, CDR2 ANQGSEA. CDR3 loop: CSVGEDPLGNQPQHF. The CDR3 nucleotides are TGCAGCGTTGGAGAGGATCCCTTGGGCAATCAGCCCCAGCATTTT.

The chain links TRBV6-5 to TRBJ2-1, with 10 bases that match TRBD2. V lost 6 bases and J lost 10; bases outside the gene matches: 9. The CDR3 has 14 amino acids. Germline CDR1 and CDR2: MNHEY and SVGAGI. CDR3 residues: CASRPSGGIYEQFF. In nucleotides, the CDR3 is TGTGCCAGCAGGCCTAGCGGGGGTATTTACGAGCAGTTCTTC.

This chain uses TRBV5-6 with TRBJ1-3; 7 positions agree with TRBD1. This CDR3 is 14 amino acids long. V was clipped by 4 bases and J by 4 bases; unmatched bases: 5. Germline assignment: CDR1 SGHDT and CDR2 YYEEEE. The CDR3 loop reads CASSRGQVGNTIYF. In DNA form, the CDR3 reads TGTGCCAGCAGCCGTGGACAGGTGGGAAACACCATATATTTT.

The V gene is TRBV29-1, the J gene TRBJ1-2; TRBD1 aligns across 9 bases. From germline, CDR1 is SQVTM and CDR2 ANQGSEA. The CDR3 has 14 residues. Trimming cost V 3 bases and J 8 bases; bases outside gene matches: 10. The CDR3 bases are TGCAGCGTTGACATAGGAGGGACAGGGAGGGGCTACACCTTC. Its protein is CSVDIGGTGRGYTF.

J is TRBJ1-1 and V is TRBV4-1; 7 positions agree with TRBD1. CDR3 length equals 15 residues. V trimming: 1 base; J trimming: 0 bases; junction bases outside the gene matches: 2. In germline, CDR1 is MGHRA, CDR2 YSYEKL. This CDR3 is CASSQAGQVNTEAFF. CDR3 nucleotide sequence: TGCGCCAGCAGCCAAGCCGGACAGGTGAACACTGAAGCTTTCTTT.

This chain joins TRBV5-1 and TRBJ2-3; 10 bases agree with TRBD2. Per the germline V gene, CDR1 is SGHRS and CDR2 is YFSETQ. V lost 4 bases to trimming and J lost 5 bases; unmatched junction nucleotides: 7. The length of the CDR3 is 15 residues. CDR3 region: CASSGVAGGIDTQYF. The CDR3 coding sequence is TGCGCCAGCAGCGGGGTAGCGGGGGGAATAGATACGCAGTATTTT. Using reference TRBV5-1 and TRBJ2-3 for the parts outside the CDR3, the full variable domain is KAGVTQTPRYLIKTRGQQVTLSCSPISGHRSVSWYQQTPGQGLQFLFEYFSETQRNKGNFPGRFSGRQFSNSRSEMNVSTLELGDSALYLCASSGVAGGIDTQYFGPGTRLTVL.

V and J are TRBV11-2 and TRBJ2-3, with D unclear. The length of the CDR3 is 17 residues. Germline loops: CDR1 SGHAT, CDR2 FQNNGV. V was cut by 1 base and J by 0 bases, with 14 bases left in between. CDR3: CASSLVPVGSSTDTQYF. The CDR3 nucleotides read TGTGCCAGCAGCTTAGTCCCGGTTGGGTCTAGCACAGATACGCAGTATTTT.

This chain joins TRBV2 and TRBJ2-7; D is perhaps TRBD1 or TRBD2 (7 bases each). The germline gives CDR1 SNHLY, CDR2 FYNNEI. CDR3 length equals 12 residues. V was cut by 4 bases and J by 9 bases, with 13 bases left in between. CDR3 sequence: CASSGEGAWQYF. DNA for the CDR3: TGTGCCAGCAGTGGGGAGGGGGCTTGGCAGTACTTC. The full variable domain, its missing parts supplied by reference TRBV2 and TRBJ2-7, is EPEVTQTPSHQVTQMGQEVILRCVPISNHLYFYWYRQILGQKVEFLVSFYNNEISEKSEIFDDQFSVERPDGSNFTLKIRSTKLEDSAMYFCASSGEGAWQYFGPGTRLTVT.

The rearrangement joins TRBV27 to TRBJ1-5, with unresolved D. The germline V gene encodes CDR1 MNHEY and CDR2 SMNVEV (reference sequence). The CDR3 runs 13 residues. Trimming left V 5 bases short and J 3 bases short, with 8 bases between. The CDR3 region is CASSRTPNQPQHF. The CDR3 DNA sequence: TGTGCCAGCAGTCGGACCCCCAATCAGCCCCAGCATTTT.

The J gene is TRBJ1-2, the V gene TRBV4-3, with TRBD1 matching over 7 bases. Trimming took 0 bases from V and 9 from J; bases not matched to a gene: 22. The length of the CDR3 is 19 residues. Germline CDR1 and CDR2: LGHNA and YSLEER. This CDR3 is CASSQDPTTPRGQSHSYTF. CDR3 bases: TGCGCCAGCAGCCAAGATCCCACCACCCCCCGGGGACAGTCACATAGCTACACCTTC.

The rearrangement uses TRBV14 and TRBJ2-7, with D hard to call. Trimming took off 4 bases at V and 2 bases at J, with 9 bases between the two ends. CDR1 and CDR2 from the germline V gene are SGHDN and FVKESK. The CDR3 covers 13 residues. This CDR3 reads CASSRAPPYEQYF. DNA of the CDR3: TGTGCCAGCAGCCGCGCCCCCCCCTACGAGCAGTACTTC.

This chain connects TRBV7-9 to TRBJ2-7; D not certain. This CDR3 has 13 amino acids. Germline values: CDR1 SEHNR, CDR2 FQNEAQ (reference sequence). V lost 0 bases and J lost 2, with 5 bases in between. CDR3 amino acids: CASSLAGPYEQYF. The CDR3, as DNA: TGTGCCAGCAGCTTAGCAGGGCCCTACGAGCAGTACTTC.

The chain joins TRBV7-6 to TRBJ2-1, with unresolved D. CDR1 is SGHVS and CDR2 is FNYEAQ in the germline V gene. CDR3 size: 13 residues. V shed 4 bases and J shed 7 bases, with 11 bases lying between them. The CDR3 sequence: CASSSPPFNEQFF. The CDR3 coding sequence is TGTGCCAGCAGCTCCCCCCCGTTTAATGAGCAGTTCTTC.

V usage is TRBV6-7 and J usage is TRBJ1-4; D call uncertain. TRBV6-7 is an ORF, and what it does is uncertain. V gave up 6 bases and J gave up 0 bases, with 5 bases separating them. This CDR3 spans 13 amino acids. This CDR3 reads CASRTSTNEKLFF. The CDR3 DNA sequence: TGTGCCAGCAGGACCTCAACTAATGAAAAACTGTTTTTT.

This clone was observed once. The J gene is TRBJ2-3, the V gene TRBV4-3, with 10 bases lining up with TRBD2. V lost 0 bases to trimming and J lost 4 bases; unmatched junction nucleotides: 10. CDR3 length: 18 amino acids. The germline V gene encodes CDR1 LGHNA and CDR2 YSLEER. CDR3: CASSQDRSSGGPPDTQYF. DNA of the CDR3: TGCGCCAGCAGCCAAGATAGGAGTAGCGGGGGGCCCCCAGATACGCAGTATTTT.

V gene TRBV4-1 combines with J gene TRBJ2-7, with 7 nucleotides matching TRBD1. The CDR3 loop spans 14 amino acids. Per germline, CDR1 MGHRA and CDR2 YSYEKL. The V segment lost 2 bases and the J segment 1 base; nucleotides outside the gene matches: 2. As DNA, the CDR3 is TGCGCCAGCAGCCAAATGGGACAGTCCTACGAGCAGTACTTC. This codes for CASSQMGQSYEQYF.

The chain combines TRBV27 with TRBJ2-5; TRBD2 is a possible D gene (6 bases). Trimming stripped 4 bases from V and 4 bases from J, with 13 bases between. The CDR3 totals 14 residues. Looked up from germline, CDR1 is MNHEY and CDR2 is SMNVEV (reference sequence). For the CDR3, the DNA is TGTGCCAGCAGTTACGTGGTGGGAGGAGAGACCCAGTACTTC. Protein sequence: CASSYVVGGETQYF.

V and J are TRBV5-1 and TRBJ1-3, with D hard to call. V lost 0 bases to trimming and J lost 0 bases, with 10 bases between them. Germline CDR1 is SGHRS and CDR2 is YFSETQ. The length of the CDR3 is 16 residues. The CDR3 loop reads CASSLVTPDSGNTIYF. CDR3 nucleotide sequence: TGCGCCAGCAGCTTGGTTACACCCGACTCTGGAAACACCATATATTTT.

This clone was found once. This chain joins TRBV11-1 and TRBJ2-1; D is unresolved. Germline-derived CDR1 and CDR2 are SGHAT and FQDESV (reference sequence). The CDR3 consists of 15 residues. The V end lost 6 bases, the J end lost 0 bases, and 12 bases lay between the germline ends. The CDR3 region is CASSIRLSSYNEQFF. In nucleotides, the CDR3 is TGTGCCAGCAGTATCAGGCTTAGCTCCTACAATGAGCAGTTCTTC.

This chain connects TRBV19 to TRBJ2-7; 9 nucleotides agree with TRBD1. The V gene's germline CDR1 is LNHDA and CDR2 SQIVND (reference sequence). The length of the CDR3 is 15 residues. Trimming at V came to 1 base and at J to 2 bases, leaving 3 bases not matched to a gene. CDR3 DNA sequence: TGTGCCAGTAGTATAGCGGGGACAGGGACCTACGAGCAGTACTTC. Translated: CASSIAGTGTYEQYF.

V gene TRBV11-1 combines with J gene TRBJ1-1; 7 nucleotides agree with TRBD1. The length of the CDR3 is 14 residues. Germline V lookup: CDR1 SGHAT, CDR2 FQDESV (reference sequence). V lost 2 bases, J lost 4 bases, and 4 bases stayed unmatched. CDR3 DNA sequence: TGTGCCAGCAGCTTACAAGGGGGCCTCACTGAAGCTTTCTTT. Encoded protein: CASSLQGGLTEAFF.

The chain has TRBV7-3 and TRBJ2-5; D gene unclear. Germline V lookup: CDR1 SGHTA, CDR2 FQGTGA. The CDR3 totals 13 residues. V was shortened by 6 bases and J by 5 bases, with 13 bases between the two germline ends. The chain's CDR3 is CASSLMKEETQYF. CDR3 sequence (DNA): TGTGCCAGCAGTCTTATGAAGGAGGAGACCCAGTACTTC. The full variable domain, its missing parts supplied by reference TRBV7-3 and TRBJ2-5, is GAGVSQTPSNKVTEKGKYVELRCDPISGHTALYWYRQSLGQGPEFLIYFQGTGAADDSGLPNDRFFAVRPEGSVSTLKIQRTERGDSAVYLCASSLMKEETQYFGPGTRLLVL.

The chain has TRBV10-3 and TRBJ2-2; D possibly corresponds to TRBD1 (6 bases). CDR1 ENHRY and CDR2 SYGVKD come from the germline V gene. Trimming removed 5 bases at V and 6 bases at J, with 16 bases between. The CDR3 is made up of 15 amino acids. The CDR3: CAISTTQGGAGELFF. The CDR3 region has the DNA TGTGCCATCAGTACGACACAGGGTGGCGCCGGGGAGCTGTTTTTT.

With regard to this clone: Other nucleotide sequences from this sample produce the same CDR3. V is TRBV6-4 and J is TRBJ2-7; D could derive from TRBD1 or TRBD2 (6 bases each). CDR1 is MRHNA, CDR2 SNTAGT, per germline. Trimming pared 5 bases from V and 6 bases from J, leaving 14 bases between. The length of the CDR3 is 13 residues. The CDR3 nucleotides are TGTGCCAGCAGTCTAGAGGGGGGAGGCGAGCAGTACTTC. This sequence encodes CASSLEGGGEQYF.

This sequence joins TRBV18 and TRBJ1-5; 10 nucleotides match TRBD1. The ends lost 4 bases at V and 7 bases at J; junction bases unmatched: 7. CDR3 length: 15 amino acids. The germline V gene encodes CDR1 KGHSH and CDR2 LQKENI. CDR3 DNA sequence: TGTGCCAGCTCACAATCCGGACAGGGGGGCCAGCCCCAGCATTTT. Its translation: CASSQSGQGGQPQHF.

The rearrangement links TRBV5-1 to TRBJ2-2; D remains unclear. The CDR3 covers 16 residues. V shed 4 bases and J shed 6 bases, with 19 bases lying between them. The germline V gene encodes CDR1 SGHRS and CDR2 YFSETQ. CDR3 protein: CASSPDPVTSSGELFF. CDR3 sequence (DNA): TGCGCCAGCAGCCCGGACCCGGTTACGTCGTCCGGGGAGCTGTTTTTT.

This clone was counted once. The chain combines TRBV29-1 with TRBJ2-3, with D hard to call. Per germline, CDR1 SQVTM and CDR2 ANQGSEA. There are 10 residues in the CDR3. V lost 8 bases and J lost 4, with 7 bases in between. The chain's CDR3 is CSTGADTQYF. CDR3 DNA: TGCAGCACCGGCGCAGATACGCAGTATTTT.